This T cell receptor beta chain was identified in a study of T cells in pancreatic ductal adenocarcinoma (dated by TCRdb to about 2017). In terms of the full investigation: The work assessed suppressive cells as well as CD8+ T cells infiltrating resected pancreatic ductal adenocarcinoma, measuring their numbers, locations, and properties, in order to shed light on the adaptive T-cell response that occurs naturally. Results the study describes overall, beyond this receptor: Since most people with pancreatic cancer show up with disease that cannot be operated on, the resected cohort was biased toward the minority who had early-stage disease. Comparisons of clonality between tumor and blood may be biased because tumors are enriched in CD45RO+ effector T cells rather than naive T cells, which biases the comparison toward lower diversity. T-cell clonality did not differ significantly between tumor and blood, with mean clonality around 0.11 in tumors and approximately 0.068 in blood. Compared with tumor samples, blood samples had more total productive templates and approximately 8-fold more unique clonotypes.

The immunoSEQ hsTCRB kit was used to amplify TCR beta CDR3 regions from genomic DNA. High-throughput TRB CDR3 sequencing was performed on an Illumina HiSeq system. The authors' pipeline ran thus. The immunoSEQ software was used to analyze the sequencing reads, and any nonproductive sequences containing premature stops or frame-shifts were left out. To calculate repertoire clonality, Shannon entropy was normalized by log2 of the number of unique productive sequences, and that value was subtracted from one. In its TCRdb copy, this immuneACCESS table keeps in-frame sequences only and misses some clones. Where compared with another copy, unresolved V genes explain less than half of these, and the others have no known cause. V and J calls and clone size are those listed in that table; D and trimming were worked out from the DNA. The sample data list about 100,000 clones, and roughly 96% of these were observed just once. 3.1% of the sample comes from the top ten.

The germline V gene sets CDR1 to SGHVS and CDR2 to FNYEAQ. V and J are trimmed by 1 base and 4 bases, and the gene matches miss 7 bases of the junction. Including the terminal cysteine and phenylalanine, the CDR3 comprises 18 residues. The only DNA kept is the CDR3, 54 bases in frame from the first base. Pancreatic ductal adenocarcinoma patients who had undergone surgery without neoadjuvant therapy were selected. After peripheral blood was drawn into heparin tubes, PBMCs were separated on a histopaque density gradient and then cryopreserved in approximately 10% DMSO. Using the DNeasy Blood and Tissue Kit along with Proteinase K and RNase treatment, genomic DNA was extracted from more than five PBMC specimens and about nine flash-frozen tumor specimens. Only one count was recorded for this clone. This clone's antigen is unknown. Base qualities are not provided; no much larger clone lies one nucleotide away.

This clonotype was obtained from a human donor with pancreatic ductal adenocarcinoma. The chain uses TRBV7-6 and TRBJ2-6, and TRBD1 aligns with 10 junction nucleotides. The sample consisted of PBMCs. CDR3 region: CASSLDGTGVAGANVLTF. The sequenced DNA: TGTGCCAGCAGCTTAGATGGGACAGGGGTGGCGGGGGCCAACGTCCTGACTTTC.